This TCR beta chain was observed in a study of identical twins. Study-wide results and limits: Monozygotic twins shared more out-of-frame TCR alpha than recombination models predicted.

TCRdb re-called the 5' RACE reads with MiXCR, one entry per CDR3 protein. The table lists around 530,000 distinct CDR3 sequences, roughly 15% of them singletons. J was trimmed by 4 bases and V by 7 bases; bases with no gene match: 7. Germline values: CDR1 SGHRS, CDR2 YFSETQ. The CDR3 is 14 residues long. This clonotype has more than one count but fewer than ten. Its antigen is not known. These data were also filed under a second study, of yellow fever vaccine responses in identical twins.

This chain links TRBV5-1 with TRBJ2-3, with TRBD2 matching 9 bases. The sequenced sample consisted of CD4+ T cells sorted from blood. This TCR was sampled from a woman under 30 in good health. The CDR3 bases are TGCGCCAGCGGAGGCGGGGGGGCATCAGATACGCAGTATTTT. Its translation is CASGGGGASDTQYF.